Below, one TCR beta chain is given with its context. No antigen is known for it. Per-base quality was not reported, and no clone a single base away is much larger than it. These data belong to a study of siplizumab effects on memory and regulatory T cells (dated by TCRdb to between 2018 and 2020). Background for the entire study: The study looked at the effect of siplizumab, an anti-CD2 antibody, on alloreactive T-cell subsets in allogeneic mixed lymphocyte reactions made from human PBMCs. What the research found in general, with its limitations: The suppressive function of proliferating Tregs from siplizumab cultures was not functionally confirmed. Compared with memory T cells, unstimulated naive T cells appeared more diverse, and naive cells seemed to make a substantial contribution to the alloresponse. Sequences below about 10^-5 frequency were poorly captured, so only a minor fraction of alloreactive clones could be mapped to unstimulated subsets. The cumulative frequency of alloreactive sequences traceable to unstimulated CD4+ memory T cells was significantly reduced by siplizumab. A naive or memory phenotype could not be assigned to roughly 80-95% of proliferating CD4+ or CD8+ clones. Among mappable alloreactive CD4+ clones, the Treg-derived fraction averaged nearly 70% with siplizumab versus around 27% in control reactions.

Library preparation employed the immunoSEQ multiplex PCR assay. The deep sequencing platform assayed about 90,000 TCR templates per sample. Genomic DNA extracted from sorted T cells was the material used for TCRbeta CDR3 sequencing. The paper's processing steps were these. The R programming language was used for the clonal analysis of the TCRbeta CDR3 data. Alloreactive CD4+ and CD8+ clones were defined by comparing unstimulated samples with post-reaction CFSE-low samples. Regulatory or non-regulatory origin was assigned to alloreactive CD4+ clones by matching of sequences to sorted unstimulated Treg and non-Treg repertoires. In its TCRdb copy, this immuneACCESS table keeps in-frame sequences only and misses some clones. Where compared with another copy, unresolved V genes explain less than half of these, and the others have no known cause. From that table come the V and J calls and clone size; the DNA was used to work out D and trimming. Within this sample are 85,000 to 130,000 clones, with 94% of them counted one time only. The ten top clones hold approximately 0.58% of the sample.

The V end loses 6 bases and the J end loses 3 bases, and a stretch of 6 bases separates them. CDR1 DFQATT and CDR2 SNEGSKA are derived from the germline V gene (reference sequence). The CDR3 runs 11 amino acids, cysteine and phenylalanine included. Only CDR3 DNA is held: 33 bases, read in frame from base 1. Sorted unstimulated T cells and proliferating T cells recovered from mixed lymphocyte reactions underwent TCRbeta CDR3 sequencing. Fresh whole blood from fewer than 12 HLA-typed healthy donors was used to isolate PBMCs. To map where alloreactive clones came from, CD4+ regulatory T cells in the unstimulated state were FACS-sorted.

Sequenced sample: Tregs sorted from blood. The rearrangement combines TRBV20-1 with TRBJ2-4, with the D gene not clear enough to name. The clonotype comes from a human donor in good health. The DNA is TGCAGTGCAAGGATCAAAAACATTCAGTACTTC. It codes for CSARIKNIQYF.